This TCR beta chain was sequenced for a study of shared clonotypes between healthy human individuals. Broader study findings: Sampling covered blood only; tissue repertoires likely differ.

Here immunoSEQ multiplex PCR was the method, and the copy in TCRdb shows in-frame clones only, minus some. The table has 2,500,000 or so clones, 90% to 95% seen once. Comment on this clone: The antigen is undetermined. Within the sample, other DNA sequences also encode this same CDR3.

Germline CDR1 and CDR2: MGHDK and SYGVNS. This CDR3 comprises 13 residues. V gave up 4 bases and J gave up 3 bases, with 8 bases separating them. The material sequenced was naive CD4+ T cells from PBMCs. Subset specified: CD45RA+ positively selected. The rearrangement joins TRBV25-1 to TRBJ2-3; D might be TRBD1 (6 bases). This TCR was sampled from a man aged 18 to 29 in good health. Some clones in this sample may be carry-over from other donors' samples. In DNA, the CDR3 is TGTGCCAGCAGTGTACAGGGTACAGATACGCAGTATTTT. Its protein is CASSVQGTDTQYF.